These 28 T cell receptor beta chains originate from one sample sequenced in a study of shared clonotypes between healthy human individuals. Produced via immunoSEQ multiplex PCR; TCRdb's table is partial and in-frame only. The sample has 1,400,000 or so clones, approximately 98.5% seen once. Sequenced input: naive CD4+ T cells sorted from blood. Subset noted: CD45RA+ positively selected. The source of these receptors is a man aged 25 to 45 in good health.

The rearrangement links TRBV18 to TRBJ2-5, with unresolved D. Trimming removed 3 bases at V and 3 bases at J, with 11 bases between. The CDR3 is 14 amino acids. Looked up from germline, CDR1 is KGHSH and CDR2 is LQKENI. In DNA, the CDR3 is TGTGCCAGCTCACCCACAACCGCCGAAGAGACCCAGTACTTC. It specifies CASSPTTAEETQYF.

This clone was recorded only once. The DNA of the CDR3 is TGTGCCAGCAGCTTAGATCTGGGCGGGGCCAACGTCCTGACTTTC. It specifies CASSLDLGGANVLTF. The chain recombines TRBV11-2 with TRBJ2-6; D is undetermined. The germline gives CDR1 SGHAT, CDR2 FQNNGV. Trimming removed 0 bases at V and 4 bases at J, with 7 bases between. This CDR3 spans 15 amino acids.

The rearrangement links TRBV19 to TRBJ1-4; D uncertain. V shed 7 bases and J shed 4 bases, with 19 bases lying between them. CDR1 LNHDA and CDR2 SQIVND come from the germline V gene (reference sequence). The CDR3 has 16 amino acids. The CDR3 DNA reads as TGTGCCAGTAAAGACCTTGGTCAGCTTCTTAATGAAAAACTGTTTTTT. Protein sequence: CASKDLGQLLNEKLFF.

The chain couples TRBV5-1 to TRBJ1-1; D unresolved. The germline gives CDR1 SGHRS, CDR2 YFSETQ. Trimming cost V 0 bases and J 1 base, with 7 bases left between them. This CDR3 has 14 residues. CDR3 sequence: CASSLEVANTEAFF. The CDR3 bases are TGCGCCAGCAGCTTGGAGGTAGCGAACACTGAAGCTTTCTTT.

This chain uses TRBV7-6 with TRBJ2-3; 8 bases are a match to TRBD2. V trimming: 2 bases; J trimming: 0 bases; junction bases outside the gene matches: 7. CDR1 SGHVS and CDR2 FNYEAQ come from the germline V gene. CDR3 size: 17 residues. Here the CDR3 DNA reads TGTGCCAGCAGCTTAAGCCTAGCGGGTCTTAGCACAGATACGCAGTATTTT. Protein: CASSLSLAGLSTDTQYF.

This clone was seen only once. The rearrangement uses TRBV28 and TRBJ2-2; TRBD2 might be the D (5 bases). This CDR3 has 14 residues. The ends were cut back, 3 bases at V and 7 bases at J, with 12 bases in the middle. Germline V lookup: CDR1 MDHEN, CDR2 SYDVKM. The CDR3 here is CASSLLDCGGELFF. CDR3 nucleotides: TGTGCCAGCAGTTTGTTGGACTGTGGCGGGGAGCTGTTTTTT.

The chain employs TRBV18 and TRBJ2-5, with TRBD2 matching 15 bases. Per the germline V gene, CDR1 is KGHSH and CDR2 is LQKENI. This CDR3 region has 18 residues. V trimming: 0 bases; J trimming: 4 bases; junction bases outside the gene matches: 6. CDR3 in DNA: TGTGCCAGCTCACCACCGGGACTAGCGGGAGGATTCGGAGAGACCCAGTACTTC. Its protein product is CASSPPGLAGGFGETQYF.

This clone was counted between two and nine times. The rearrangement links TRBV11-2 to TRBJ1-3; D is ambiguous. The CDR3 spans 16 residues. Trimming pared 5 bases from V and 4 bases from J, leaving 18 bases between. Germline-derived CDR1 and CDR2 are SGHAT and FQNNGV. CDR3 nucleotide sequence: TGTGCCAGCAGCCCTTTTTCCGCGCAAGTCGGAAACACCATATATTTT. It encodes CASSPFSAQVGNTIYF.

The V and J genes are TRBV10-1 and TRBJ2-7; the match to TRBD1 covers 9 bases. The CDR3 extends over 15 amino acids. J gave up 5 bases and V 3 bases, and 8 bases lay outside the gene matches. CDR1 and CDR2 from the germline V gene are WNHNN and SYGVQD (reference sequence). CDR3: CASSDLGQGLDEQYF. The CDR3, as DNA: TGCGCCAGCAGTGACTTGGGACAGGGACTTGACGAGCAGTACTTC.

This clone was seen only once. This chain joins TRBV6-5 and TRBJ2-5; D is unclear. The germline CDR1 and CDR2 sequences are MNHEY and SVGAGI. The V end lost 2 bases, the J end lost 4 bases, and 14 bases lay between the germline ends. The CDR3 is 15 residues long. For the CDR3, the DNA is TGTGCCAGCAGTTACGACCCCTCGGGTAGAGAGACCCAGTACTTC. This encodes CASSYDPSGRETQYF.

The rearrangement links TRBV4-3 to TRBJ1-2, with 12 bases fitting TRBD1. V trimming: 5 bases; J trimming: 8 bases; junction bases outside the gene matches: 6. Germline loops: CDR1 LGHNA, CDR2 YSLEER. CDR3 length: 14 residues. CDR3: CASSLTGTGGGYTF. The CDR3 DNA follows: TGCGCCAGCAGCTTAACCGGGACAGGGGGCGGCTACACCTTC.

This clone was counted between two and nine times. This chain uses TRBV30 with TRBJ1-2, with a possible D match to TRBD1 (5 bases). Trimming took 7 bases from V and 8 from J, leaving 26 bases between them. CDR3 size: 15 residues. Germline lookup yields CDR1 GTSNPN and CDR2 SVGIG (reference sequence). The CDR3, as DNA: TGTGCCTACCGGCGACGGAGGCACGGTGGGGCGGGCTACACCTTC. It encodes CAYRRRRHGGAGYTF.

This clone occurred once. This chain links TRBV7-6 with TRBJ2-3, with no clear D. The CDR3 totals 19 residues. V was pared by 5 bases and J by 2 bases, with 26 bases between. Germline V gene sequence: CDR1 SGHVS, CDR2 FNYEAQ. CDR3 coding DNA: TGTGCCAGCAGCCCCCATTCGGGCGCATATAAAAAGTACACAGATACGCAGTATTTT. Translating gives CASSPHSGAYKKYTDTQYF.

V is TRBV29-1 and J is TRBJ2-5; 8 nucleotides align to TRBD2. In germline, CDR1 is SQVTM, CDR2 ANQGSEA. The CDR3 is made up of 13 amino acids. The V segment lost 4 bases and the J segment 4 bases; nucleotides outside the gene matches: 5. CDR3 loop: CSVVTSGIETQYF. The CDR3 DNA reads TGCAGCGTTGTAACTAGCGGAATAGAGACCCAGTACTTC. The full variable domain, in which reference TRBV29-1 and TRBJ2-5 provide the parts outside the CDR3, is SAVISQKPSRDICQRGTSLTIQCQVDSQVTMMFWYRQQPGQSLTLIATANQGSEATYESGFVIDKFPISRPNLTFSTLTVSNMSPEDSSIYLCSVVTSGIETQYFGPGTRLLVL.

As for this clone: One end of the junction varies from germline; a read error may be responsible. V and J are TRBV20-1 and TRBJ2-7; 7 nucleotides agree with TRBD2. The CDR3 has 11 residues. Germline V gene lookup returns CDR1 DFQATT and CDR2 SNEGSKA (reference sequence). CDR3 amino acids: CSGGGGPQSRF. The CDR3 nucleotides read TGCAGTGGGGGGGGAGGTCCGCAATCTCGCTTC.

This clone came up once. V and J are TRBV28 and TRBJ2-5; 7 bases align to TRBD2. Germline V gene lookup returns CDR1 MDHEN and CDR2 SYDVKM. Unmatched junction bases numbered 12, after V lost 6 bases and J lost 2 bases. The CDR3 is 16 residues long. The CDR3 DNA follows: TGTGCCAGCAGCAACCTCGGGCTAGCGGCTCAAGAGACCCAGTACTTC. It translates to CASSNLGLAAQETQYF.

V and J are TRBV5-5 and TRBJ1-4; D gene ambiguous. Germline assignment: CDR1 SGHKS and CDR2 YYEKEE (reference sequence). V was pared by 0 bases and J by 7 bases, with 10 bases between. The CDR3 is made up of 14 amino acids. The CDR3 here is CASSLVREGEKLFF. Written as DNA, the CDR3 is TGTGCCAGCAGCTTGGTTAGGGAGGGTGAAAAACTGTTTTTT.

The chain combines TRBV5-5 with TRBJ2-2, with 7 bases that match TRBD1. Germline CDR1 reads SGHKS; CDR2 reads YYEKEE (reference sequence). This CDR3 spans 15 amino acids. Trimming at V came to 4 bases and at J to 4 bases, leaving 7 bases not matched to a gene. CDR3: CASSLPAGGTGELFF. CDR3 coding DNA: TGTGCCAGCAGCCTCCCGGCAGGGGGCACCGGGGAGCTGTTTTTT.

The chain combines TRBV15 with TRBJ2-5; 9 bases are a match to TRBD1. V lost 4 bases, J lost 1 base, and 13 bases stayed unmatched. CDR1 is LNHNV, CDR2 YYDKDF, per germline (reference sequence). The length of the CDR3 is 18 residues. This CDR3 is CATSNLGTGFFGQETQYF. DNA for the CDR3: TGTGCCACCAGCAACCTAGGGACAGGGTTTTTCGGCCAAGAGACCCAGTACTTC.

The V and J genes are TRBV6-1 and TRBJ2-7; 11 bases align to TRBD2. Germline CDR1 and CDR2: MNHNS and SASEGT. J gave up 0 bases and V 4 bases, and 8 bases lay outside the gene matches. The CDR3 contains 17 residues. CDR3: CASSVTSGTDISYEQYF. DNA of the CDR3: TGTGCCAGCAGTGTGACTAGCGGGACCGATATCTCCTACGAGCAGTACTTC.

V and J are TRBV10-3 and TRBJ2-6; perhaps TRBD1 as D (5 bases). Looked up from germline, CDR1 is ENHRY and CDR2 is SYGVKD. This CDR3 region has 16 residues. The V gene lost 7 bases and the J gene lost 0 bases, with 13 bases spanning the gap. CDR3 loop: CAIMRQSLSGANVLTF. DNA for the CDR3: TGTGCCATCATGAGACAGTCCCTCTCTGGGGCCAACGTCCTGACTTTC.

V and J are TRBV4-1 and TRBJ1-5; D ambiguous. This CDR3 has 13 amino acids. The ends were cut back, 4 bases at V and 0 bases at J, with 4 bases in the middle. CDR1 is MGHRA, CDR2 YSYEKL, per germline. The CDR3 sequence is CASSLGSNQPQHF. The CDR3 DNA follows: TGCGCCAGCAGCCTCGGTAGCAATCAGCCCCAGCATTTT.

This chain uses TRBV4-3 with TRBJ2-1; 8 nucleotides agree with TRBD2. The CDR3 spans 16 residues. Germline lookup yields CDR1 LGHNA and CDR2 YSLEER. Trimming took 0 bases from V and 4 from J; bases not matched to a gene: 5. The CDR3 DNA is TGCGCCAGCAGCCAAGATCGGGGGACTAGATACAATGAGCAGTTCTTC. Its translation is CASSQDRGTRYNEQFF.

J is TRBJ2-1 and V is TRBV7-3, with D possibly being TRBD1 (6 bases). In germline, CDR1 is SGHTA, CDR2 FQGTGA. Trimming cost V 3 bases and J 7 bases, with 10 bases left between them. This CDR3 spans 13 amino acids. Written as DNA, the CDR3 is TGTGCCAGCAGCTTGGCAGGGGAGAATGAGCAGTTCTTC. Translating it yields CASSLAGENEQFF.

The rearrangement uses TRBV6-5 and TRBJ2-5, with 8 positions matching TRBD1. The CDR3 sequence is 15 residues long. V lost 6 bases to trimming and J lost 6 bases; unmatched junction nucleotides: 12. Germline V gene sequence: CDR1 MNHEY, CDR2 SVGAGI. This CDR3 reads CASRQTGTGSKTQYF. The CDR3 DNA sequence: TGTGCCAGCAGACAAACTGGGACAGGTTCTAAGACCCAGTACTTC.

This sequence joins TRBV5-4 and TRBJ2-7; 10 nucleotides line up with TRBD2. V shed 4 bases and J 9 bases; nucleotides not matched to a gene: 13. This CDR3 comprises 15 residues. Germline lookup yields CDR1 SGHNT and CDR2 YYREEE (reference sequence). CDR3 in amino acids: CASSETAGGPFGQYF. The DNA of the CDR3 is TGTGCCAGCAGCGAAACAGCGGGAGGGCCTTTTGGGCAGTACTTC.

The V and J genes are TRBV27 and TRBJ2-7; no firm D call. Trimming took 2 bases from V and 1 from J, leaving 9 bases between them. The CDR3 spans 14 residues. The germline V gene has CDR1 MNHEY and CDR2 SMNVEV (reference sequence). CDR3 loop: CASSLKPHSYEQYF. In DNA, the CDR3 is TGTGCCAGCAGTTTAAAACCTCATTCCTACGAGCAGTACTTC.

The gene calls are TRBV6-1 and TRBJ2-7, with a weak D call TRBD1 (6 bases). Germline V lookup: CDR1 MNHNS, CDR2 SASEGT. The CDR3 loop spans 13 amino acids. V was pared by 9 bases and J by 6 bases, with 18 bases between. CDR3 bases: TGTGCCAGTTTGCACACAGGGATCGGCGAGCAGTACTTC. Its translation: CASLHTGIGEQYF.